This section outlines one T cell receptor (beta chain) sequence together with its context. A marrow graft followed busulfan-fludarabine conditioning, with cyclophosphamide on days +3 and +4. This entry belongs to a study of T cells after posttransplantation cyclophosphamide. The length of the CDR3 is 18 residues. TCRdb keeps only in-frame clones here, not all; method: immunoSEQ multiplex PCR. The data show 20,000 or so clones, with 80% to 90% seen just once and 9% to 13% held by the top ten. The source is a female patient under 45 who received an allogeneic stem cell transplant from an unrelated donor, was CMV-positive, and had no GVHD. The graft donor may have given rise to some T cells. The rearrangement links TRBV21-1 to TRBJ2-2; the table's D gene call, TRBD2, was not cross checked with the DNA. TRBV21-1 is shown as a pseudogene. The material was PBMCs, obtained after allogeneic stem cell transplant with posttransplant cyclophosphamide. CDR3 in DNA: TGTGCCAGCAACTTCAGACTAGCGGGGTTCAGCAACACCGGGGAGCTGTTTTTT. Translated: CASNFRLAGFSNTGELFF.